Listed below are T cell receptor beta chains from one sample, sequenced in a study of T cell responses to AZD1222 COVID-19 vaccine. The table came from immunoSEQ multiplex PCR; TCRdb's copy has only in-frame clones and leaves some out. Here the sample spans approximately 110,000 clones, approximately 89% being singletons. Sequencing used peripheral blood, obtained 28 days after the second AZD1222 dose. The receptor set was obtained from an adult who received the AZD1222 COVID-19 vaccine. The CDR3 runs from the conserved cysteine through the conserved F or W. Fields, in order: J gene, V gene, clone size, D gene, CDR3 DNA, CDR3 protein. The D gene is left open where the match is weak. Clone size is given for some rows only: seen once, a few or many times, or a class if the clone is expanded.

>TRBJ1-2|TRBV30|-|TRBD1
TGTGCCTGGAAGGGACAGCCGGTCTATGGCTACACCTTC
CAWKGQPVYGYTF
>TRBJ1-5|TRBV24-1|few|TRBD1
TGTGCCACCAGTGACACGGGACAGGGGAAAGACCAGCCCCAGCATTTT
CATSDTGQGKDQPQHF
>TRBJ2-5|TRBV6-2/TRBV6-3|-|TRBD2
TGTGCCAGCAGTTACTCGCTCGGACTAGCGGGGGGAGACGAGACCCAGTACTTC
CASSYSLGLAGGDETQYF
>TRBJ1-4|TRBV3-1/TRBV3-2|few|-
TGTGCCAGCAGCCAAGGGAGGGAGGAAAAACTGTTTTTT
CASSQGREEKLFF
>TRBJ2-2|TRBV6-4|-|-
TGTGCCAGCAGTGACAATACAGGGATAGGAGGGATCGGGGAGCTGTTTTTT
CASSDNTGIGGIGELFF
>TRBJ2-2|TRBV12-3/TRBV12-4|-|-
TGTGCCAGCACTTGGGAGGCCGGGGAGCTGTTTTTT
CASTWEAGELFF
>TRBJ2-5|TRBV19|once|TRBD2
TGTGCCAGTAGAGGGACTACCAAAGAGACCCAGTACTTC
CASRGTTKETQYF
>TRBJ1-3|TRBV5-1|few|-
TGCGCCAGCAGCTTGTCAGACTCTGGAAACACCATATATTTT
CASSLSDSGNTIYF
>TRBJ2-7|TRBV18|-|TRBD2
TGTGCCAGCTCCCTCGCGGGGGTCACCTACGAGCAGTACTTC
CASSLAGVTYEQYF
>TRBJ1-2|TRBV30|-|-
TGTGCCTGGATGGGGGGAGACTATGGCTACACCTTC
CAWMGGDYGYTF
>TRBJ1-6|TRBV6-6|-|-
TGTGCCAGCAGTTACCGGACCGAGAATAATTCACCCCTCCACTTT
CASSYRTENNSPLHF
>TRBJ2-5|TRBV15|-|-
TGTGCCACCAGCAGAGATGGTAACAGGGAGTACTTC
CATSRDGNREYF
>TRBJ1-6|TRBV7-9|-|-
TGTGCCAGCAGCTTAACTTCGTGGCAAGAACCCCTCCACTTT
CASSLTSWQEPLHF